The next 9 T cell receptor beta chains were all read from a single sample in a study of shared clonotypes between healthy human individuals. Assay used: immunoSEQ multiplex PCR; TCRdb lists only in-frame clones, some missing. Of millions of clones listed, roughly 91% are singletons. CD8 cells regarded as naive lacked CD45RO, were positively chosen for CCR7, and omitted terminally differentiated effector memory CD45RA+ cells. The material sequenced was naive CD8+ T cells from PBMCs. Every receptor here comes from a man younger than 35 in good health. Some clones in this sample may be carry-over from other donors' samples.

V is TRBV9 and J is TRBJ2-2; D perhaps matches TRBD1 (6 bases). V was trimmed by 3 bases and J by 5 bases, leaving 14 bases between them. Looked up from germline, CDR1 is SGDLS and CDR2 is YYNGEE. This CDR3 contains 15 residues. CDR3 amino acids: CASSGGGEFTGELFF. For the CDR3, the DNA is TGTGCCAGCAGCGGTGGGGGCGAGTTTACCGGGGAGCTGTTTTTT.

The V call is TRBV4-1, the J call TRBJ2-5; 14 bases align to TRBD2. V lost 4 bases and J lost 1; bases outside the gene matches: 2. This CDR3 contains 16 residues. Germline CDR1 and CDR2: MGHRA and YSYEKL. The CDR3 DNA reads as TGCGCCAGCAGCCGGACTAGCGGGAGGCCCCAAGAGACCCAGTACTTC. This codes for CASSRTSGRPQETQYF.

The rearrangement links TRBV10-3 to TRBJ2-7; the match to TRBD1 covers 7 bases. V shed 8 bases and J 4 bases; nucleotides not matched to a gene: 5. Per germline, CDR1 ENHRY and CDR2 SYGVKD. The CDR3 loop spans 12 amino acids. The CDR3 protein is CAISTTGYEQYF. The CDR3 coding sequence is TGTGCCATCTCTACGACAGGGTACGAGCAGTACTTC.

CDR3 DNA sequence: TGCAGCGTTCGGGGGGACGGTAACTATGGCTACACCTTC. Protein: CSVRGDGNYGYTF. The chain employs TRBV29-1 and TRBJ1-2, with D tentatively TRBD1 (5 bases). CDR1 is SQVTM, CDR2 ANQGSEA, per germline. V shed 5 bases and J shed 1 base, with 11 bases lying between them. This CDR3 has 13 residues.

This chain uses TRBV28 with TRBJ1-5, with D possibly being TRBD1 (6 bases). CDR1 MDHEN and CDR2 SYDVKM come from the germline V gene. This CDR3 spans 14 amino acids. The V end lost 3 bases, the J end lost 5 bases, and 11 bases lay between the germline ends. As DNA, the CDR3 is TGTGCCAGCAGTTTTGAAACAGGGTATCAGCCCCAGCATTTT. The encoded protein is CASSFETGYQPQHF.

J is TRBJ2-7 and V is TRBV4-1; the match to TRBD1 covers 7 bases. The CDR3 loop spans 14 amino acids. Looked up from germline, CDR1 is MGHRA and CDR2 is YSYEKL. The J segment lost 3 bases and the V segment lost 1 base, leaving 3 bases of the junction unmatched. In DNA form, the CDR3 reads TGCGCCAGCAGCCAAGGAGGGACAGTCTACGAGCAGTACTTC. It specifies CASSQGGTVYEQYF.

Comments on this clone: In the same sample, other DNA sequences code for this CDR3. J is TRBJ2-2 and V is TRBV29-1; D remains ambiguous. In germline, CDR1 is SQVTM, CDR2 ANQGSEA. The CDR3 has 11 amino acids. Trimming left V 4 bases short and J 3 bases short, with 3 bases between. DNA of the CDR3: TGCAGCGTTGGGCACACCGGGGAGCTGTTTTTT. The encoded protein is CSVGHTGELFF.

A note on this clone: Since a much larger clone is just one base distant, this may be a read error. This chain uses TRBV7-2 with TRBJ2-5; D gene ambiguous. The ends were cut back, 1 base at V and 5 bases at J, with 5 bases in the middle. The germline gives CDR1 SGHTA, CDR2 FQGNSA. CDR3 length equals 12 residues. DNA of the CDR3: TGTGCCAGCAGCTTAGTCCCGGAGACCCAGTACTTC. It encodes CASSLVPETQYF.

The chain has TRBV5-4 and TRBJ2-7, with 11 bases identical to TRBD2. CDR3 length equals 15 residues. Germline assignment: CDR1 SGHNT and CDR2 YYREEE (reference sequence). J was trimmed by 3 bases and V by 3 bases; bases with no gene match: 5. CDR3 sequence reads: CASSSGTSGSYEQYF. In DNA form, the CDR3 reads TGTGCCAGCAGCTCAGGGACTAGCGGTAGCTACGAGCAGTACTTC.